This TCR beta chain was found in a study of blood T cells in healthy people across ages. Looked up from germline, CDR1 is DFQATT and CDR2 is SNEGSKA (reference sequence). The CDR3 loop spans 11 amino acids. Study-wide results and limits: Underestimates were what the diversity estimates from one million T cells were considered to be.

Together with a sample-barcoded 5' primer, a J-beta primer mix was included in a second PCR lasting roughly 6 to 12 cycles. TCRdb reprocessed the 5' RACE reads via MiXCR and lists one record per CDR3 protein. The sample lists 450,000 to 700,000 distinct CDR3 sequences, 27% seen once, with about a fifth in the top ten. As for this clonotype: What it binds is unknown.

Sample: blood. This clonotype originated in a woman aged 70-85 years in good health. The rearrangement links TRBV20-1 to TRBJ2-1; D is unclear. The J call may be mistaken, given a closer DNA end match to TRBJ2-5. CDR3 sequence: CSANSPETQYF. DNA of the CDR3: TGCAGTGCTAACAGTCCAGAGACCCAGTACTTC.